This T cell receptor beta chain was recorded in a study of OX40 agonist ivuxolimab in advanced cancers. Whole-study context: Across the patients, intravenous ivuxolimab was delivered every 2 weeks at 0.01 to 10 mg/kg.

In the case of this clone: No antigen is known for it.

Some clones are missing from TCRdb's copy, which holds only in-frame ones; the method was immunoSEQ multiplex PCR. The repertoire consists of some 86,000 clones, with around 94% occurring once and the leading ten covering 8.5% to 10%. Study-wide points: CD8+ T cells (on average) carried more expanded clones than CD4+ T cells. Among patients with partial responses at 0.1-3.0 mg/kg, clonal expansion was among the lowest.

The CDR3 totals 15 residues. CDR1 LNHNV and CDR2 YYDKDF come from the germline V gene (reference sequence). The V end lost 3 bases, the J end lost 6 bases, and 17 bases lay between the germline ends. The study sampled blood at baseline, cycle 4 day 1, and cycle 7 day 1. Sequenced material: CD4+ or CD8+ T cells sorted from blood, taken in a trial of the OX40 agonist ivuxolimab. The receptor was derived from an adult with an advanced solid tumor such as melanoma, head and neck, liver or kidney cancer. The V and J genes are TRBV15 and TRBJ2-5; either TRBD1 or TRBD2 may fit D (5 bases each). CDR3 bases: TGTGCCACCAGCAGCGGACTGGCCTCAGGGAAGACCCAGTACTTC. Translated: CATSSGLASGKTQYF.